This TCR beta chain comes out of a study of shared clonotypes between healthy human individuals. Study observations and caveats: Tissues were not sampled, only blood, and their repertoires likely differ. Sequencing depth was expected to influence donor clonotype sharing.

This CDR3 is 16 amino acids long. V was shortened by 6 bases and J by 0 bases, with 15 bases between the two germline ends. Germline V CDR1 and CDR2: MDHEN, SYDVKM. About this clone itself: Its antigen is not identified.

Researchers partitioned CD4+ cells into CD45RA+ naive and CD45RA-negative memory subsets. Generated by immunoSEQ multiplex PCR, the TCRdb table keeps only in-frame clones and is missing some. The sample yields 950,000 to 1,100,000 clones, around 78% seen once. This receptor was taken from a man aged 18-30 years in good health. Some clones in this sample may be carry-over from other donors' samples. Source material: memory CD4+ T cells from PBMCs. Subset: CD45RA-negative fraction. The gene calls are TRBV28 and TRBJ2-1, with a possible D match to TRBD1 (5 bases). CDR3 nucleotides: TGTGCCAGCAGCCCTTACAGGTCCAGCTCCTACAATGAGCAGTTCTTC. It specifies CASSPYRSSSYNEQFF.